The following is a TCR beta chain sequence with its context. Its cognate antigen is unknown. The repertoire was sequenced with immunoSEQ multiplex PCR; TCRdb's copy has only in-frame clones and lacks some. The sample lists 250,000 to 300,000 clones, roughly 89% occurring once. The CDR3 spans 13 residues. V was clipped by 5 bases and J by 3 bases; unmatched bases: 3. Germline-derived CDR1 and CDR2 are MDHEN and SYDVKM. This record belongs to a study of cytomegalovirus exposure and HLA in healthy donors. Study observations and caveats: It was reportedly the case that the classifier diagnosed cytomegalovirus status with high specificity and sensitivity.

Sequenced: PBMCs. The gene calls are TRBV28 and TRBJ2-7; TRBD1 agrees at 8 bases. This sequence originates from a woman aged 18 to 35 in good health and CMV-seronegative. The CDR3 region has the DNA TGTGCCAGCAGTATCACAGGGGGCTACGAGCAGTACGTC. Protein: CASSITGGYEQYV.